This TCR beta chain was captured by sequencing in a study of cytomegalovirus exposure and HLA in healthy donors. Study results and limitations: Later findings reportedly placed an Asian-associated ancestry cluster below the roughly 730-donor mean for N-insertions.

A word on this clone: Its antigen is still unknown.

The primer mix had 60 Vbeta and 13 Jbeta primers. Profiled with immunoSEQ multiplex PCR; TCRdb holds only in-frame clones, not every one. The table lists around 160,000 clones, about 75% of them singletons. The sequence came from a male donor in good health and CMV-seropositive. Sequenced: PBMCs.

The CDR3 DNA reads as TGTGCCAGTAAGGGACAGGTGAATAAAAACATTCAGTACTTC. Protein: CASKGQVNKNIQYF. This chain links TRBV19 with TRBJ2-4; 8 nucleotides line up with TRBD1. The CDR3 is 14 residues long. V lost 7 bases, J lost 4 bases, and 6 bases stayed unmatched. Germline assignment: CDR1 LNHDA and CDR2 SQIVND (reference sequence).